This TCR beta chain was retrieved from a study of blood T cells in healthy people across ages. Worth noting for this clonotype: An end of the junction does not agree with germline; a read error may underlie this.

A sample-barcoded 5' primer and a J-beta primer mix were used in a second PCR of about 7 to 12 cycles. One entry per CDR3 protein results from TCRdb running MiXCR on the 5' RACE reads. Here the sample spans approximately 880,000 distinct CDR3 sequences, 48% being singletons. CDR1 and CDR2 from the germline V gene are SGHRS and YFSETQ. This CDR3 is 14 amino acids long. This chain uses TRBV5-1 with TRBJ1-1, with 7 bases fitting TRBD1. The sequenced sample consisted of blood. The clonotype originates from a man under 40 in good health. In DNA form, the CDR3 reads TGCACCAGCAGCTTGGGACAGCAGAACACTGAAGCTTTCTTT. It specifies CTSSLGQQNTEAFF.